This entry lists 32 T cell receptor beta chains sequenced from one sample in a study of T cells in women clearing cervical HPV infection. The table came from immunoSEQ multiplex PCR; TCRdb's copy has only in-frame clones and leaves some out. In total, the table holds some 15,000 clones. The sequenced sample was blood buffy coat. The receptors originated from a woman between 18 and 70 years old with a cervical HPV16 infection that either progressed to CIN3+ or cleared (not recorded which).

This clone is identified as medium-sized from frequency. Incomplete CDR3 DNA: TGTGCCAGTAGTCCCAGTGCCTTTGGCAATGAG. Protein sequence: CASSPSAFGNE. The whole CDR3 protein is CASSPSAFGNEQFF. This chain links TRBV19 with TRBJ2-1; D is undetermined. The read finishes 3 residues shy of the CDR3 end, and the germline J gene is used to complete it. V was clipped by 5 bases and J by 6 bases, with 14 bases between them. This CDR3 spans 14 amino acids. The germline gives CDR1 LNHDA, CDR2 SQIVND (reference sequence).

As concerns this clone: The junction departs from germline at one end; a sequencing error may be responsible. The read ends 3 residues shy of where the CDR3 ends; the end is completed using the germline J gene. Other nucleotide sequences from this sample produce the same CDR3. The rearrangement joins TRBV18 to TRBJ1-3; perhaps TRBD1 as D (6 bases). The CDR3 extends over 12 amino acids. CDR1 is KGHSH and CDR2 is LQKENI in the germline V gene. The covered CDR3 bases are TGTGCCAGCTCACAACAGGGAAACACG. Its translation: CASSQQGNT. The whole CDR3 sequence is CASSQQGNTIYF.

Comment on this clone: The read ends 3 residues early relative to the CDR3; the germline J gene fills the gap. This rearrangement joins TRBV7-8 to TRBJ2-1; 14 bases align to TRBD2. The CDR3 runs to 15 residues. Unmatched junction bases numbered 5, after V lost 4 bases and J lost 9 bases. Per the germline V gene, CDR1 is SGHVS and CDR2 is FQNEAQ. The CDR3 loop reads CASSSGLAGAREQFF. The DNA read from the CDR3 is TGTGCCAGCAGCTCGGGACTAGCGGGGGCTCGTGAG.

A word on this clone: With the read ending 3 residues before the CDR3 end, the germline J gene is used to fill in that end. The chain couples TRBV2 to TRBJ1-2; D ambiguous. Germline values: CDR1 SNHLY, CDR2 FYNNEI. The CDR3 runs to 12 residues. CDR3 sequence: CASTGDAYDYTF. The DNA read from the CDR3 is TGTGCCAGCACCGGGGATGCCTACGAC.

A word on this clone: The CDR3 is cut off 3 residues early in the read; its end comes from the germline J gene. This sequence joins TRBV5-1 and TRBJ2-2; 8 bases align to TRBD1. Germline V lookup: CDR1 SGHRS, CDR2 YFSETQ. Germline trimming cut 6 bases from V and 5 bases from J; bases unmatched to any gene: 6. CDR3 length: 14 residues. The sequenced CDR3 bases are TGCGCCAGCACGACAGGGGAATTGACCGGGGAG. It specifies CASTTGELTGE. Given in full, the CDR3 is CASTTGELTGELFF.

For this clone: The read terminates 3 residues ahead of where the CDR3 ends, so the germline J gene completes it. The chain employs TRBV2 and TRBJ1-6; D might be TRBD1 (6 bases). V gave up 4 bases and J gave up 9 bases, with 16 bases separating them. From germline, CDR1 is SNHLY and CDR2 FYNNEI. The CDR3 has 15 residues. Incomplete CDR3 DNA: TGTGCCAGCAGTGCCCGGACAGACCTTATTTCACCC. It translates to CASSARTDLISP. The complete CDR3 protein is CASSARTDLISPLHF.

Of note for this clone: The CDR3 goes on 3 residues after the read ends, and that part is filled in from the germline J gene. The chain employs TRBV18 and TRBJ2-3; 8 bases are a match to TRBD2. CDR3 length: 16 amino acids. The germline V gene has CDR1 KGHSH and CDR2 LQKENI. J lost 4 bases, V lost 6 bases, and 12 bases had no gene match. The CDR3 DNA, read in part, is TGTGCCAGCTCCCCTAGGGGGGGACTAGTTGCAGATACG. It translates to CASSPRGGLVADT. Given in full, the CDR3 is CASSPRGGLVADTQYF. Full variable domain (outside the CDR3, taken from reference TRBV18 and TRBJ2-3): NAGVMQNPRHLVRRRGQEARLRCSPMKGHSHVYWYRQLPEEGLKFMVYLQKENIIDESGMPKERFSAEFPKEGPSILRIQQVVRGDSAAYFCASSPRGGLVADTQYFGPGTRLTVL.

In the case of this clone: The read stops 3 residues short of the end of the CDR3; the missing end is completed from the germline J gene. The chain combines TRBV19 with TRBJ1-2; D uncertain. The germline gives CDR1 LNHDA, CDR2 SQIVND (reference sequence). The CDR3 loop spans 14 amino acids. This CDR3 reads CASSRLLLSDDYTF. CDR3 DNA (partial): TGTGCCAGTAGTCGCTTACTCCTGTCCGATGAC.

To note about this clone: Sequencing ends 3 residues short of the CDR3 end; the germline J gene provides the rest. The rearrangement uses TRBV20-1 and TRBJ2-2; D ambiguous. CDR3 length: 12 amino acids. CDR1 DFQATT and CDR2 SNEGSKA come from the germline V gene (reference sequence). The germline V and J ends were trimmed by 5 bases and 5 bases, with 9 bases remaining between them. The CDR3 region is CSAYTSTGELFF. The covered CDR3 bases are TGCAGTGCTTACACATCTACCGGGGAG.

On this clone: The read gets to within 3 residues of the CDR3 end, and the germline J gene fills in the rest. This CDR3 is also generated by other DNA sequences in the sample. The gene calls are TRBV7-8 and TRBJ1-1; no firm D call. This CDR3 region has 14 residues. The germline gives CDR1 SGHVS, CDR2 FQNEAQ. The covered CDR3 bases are TGTGCCAGCAGTCCAACCCCAGGAGTCTACGAA. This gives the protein CASSPTPGVYE. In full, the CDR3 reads CASSPTPGVYEAFF.

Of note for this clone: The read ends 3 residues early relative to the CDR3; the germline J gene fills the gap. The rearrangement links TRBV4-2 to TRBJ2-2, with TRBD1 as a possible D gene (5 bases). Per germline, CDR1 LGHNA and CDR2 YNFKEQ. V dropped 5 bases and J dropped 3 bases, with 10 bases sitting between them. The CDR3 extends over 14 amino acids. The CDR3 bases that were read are TGTGCCAGCAGCGGAGAAGGGGACACCGGGGAG. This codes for CASSGEGDTGE. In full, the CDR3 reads CASSGEGDTGELFF.

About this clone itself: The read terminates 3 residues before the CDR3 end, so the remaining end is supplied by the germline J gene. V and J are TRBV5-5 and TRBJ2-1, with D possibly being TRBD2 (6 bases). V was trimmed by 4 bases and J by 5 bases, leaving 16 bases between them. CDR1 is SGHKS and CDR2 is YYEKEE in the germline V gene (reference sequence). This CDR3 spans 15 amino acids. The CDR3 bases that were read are TGTGCCAGCAGCATATACTTACGGACTAACAATGAG. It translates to CASSIYLRTNNE. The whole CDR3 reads CASSIYLRTNNEQFF.

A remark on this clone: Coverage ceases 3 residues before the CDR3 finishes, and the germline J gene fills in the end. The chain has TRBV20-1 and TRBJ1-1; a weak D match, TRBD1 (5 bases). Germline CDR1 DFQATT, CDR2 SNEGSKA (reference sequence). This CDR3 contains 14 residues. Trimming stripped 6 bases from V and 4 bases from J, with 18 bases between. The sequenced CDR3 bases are TGCAGTGCCAGAAGTCCAGGGTGGAGCACTGAA. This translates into CSARSPGWSTE. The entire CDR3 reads CSARSPGWSTEAFF.

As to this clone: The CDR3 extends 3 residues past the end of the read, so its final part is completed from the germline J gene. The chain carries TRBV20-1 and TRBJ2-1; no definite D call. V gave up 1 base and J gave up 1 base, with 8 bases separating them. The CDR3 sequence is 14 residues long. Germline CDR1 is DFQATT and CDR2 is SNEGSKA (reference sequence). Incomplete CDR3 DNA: TGCAGTGCTAGAGCCCTCGTTTCCTACAATGAG. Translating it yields CSARALVSYNE. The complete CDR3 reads CSARALVSYNEQFF.

The CDR3 spells CASSPPLALNYGQYF. Partial CDR3 DNA: TGTGCCAGCTCACCACCCCTTGCTTTAAACTATGGT. The rearrangement joins TRBV18 to TRBJ2-4; D remains unclear. The read comes to an end 3 residues before the CDR3 does, leaving the germline J gene to fill in the end. The CDR3 runs to 15 residues. Germline CDR1 KGHSH, CDR2 LQKENI.

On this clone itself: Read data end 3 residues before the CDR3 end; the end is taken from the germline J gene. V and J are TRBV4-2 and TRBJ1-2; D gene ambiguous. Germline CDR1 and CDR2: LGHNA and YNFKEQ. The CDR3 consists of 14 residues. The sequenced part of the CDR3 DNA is TGTGCCAGCAGCCAAGGCCGGCGGGCGCGAGGC. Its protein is CASSQGRRARG. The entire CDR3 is CASSQGRRARGYTF.

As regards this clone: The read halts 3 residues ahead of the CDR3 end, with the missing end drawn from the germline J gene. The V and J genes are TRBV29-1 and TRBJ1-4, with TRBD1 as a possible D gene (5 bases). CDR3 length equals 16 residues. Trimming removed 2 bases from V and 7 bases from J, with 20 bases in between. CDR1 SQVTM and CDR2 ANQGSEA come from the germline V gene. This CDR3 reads CSVEIEVWGEGEKLFF. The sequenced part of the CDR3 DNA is TGCAGCGTTGAAATCGAGGTCTGGGGGGAGGGTGAAAAA.

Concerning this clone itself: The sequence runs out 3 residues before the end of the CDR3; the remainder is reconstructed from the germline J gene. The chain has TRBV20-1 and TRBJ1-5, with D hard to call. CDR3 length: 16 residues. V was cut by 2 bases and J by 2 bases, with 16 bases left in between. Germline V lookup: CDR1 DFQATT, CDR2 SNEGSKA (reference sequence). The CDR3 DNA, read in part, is TGCAGTGCTAGACGCCGGTCGTTTTACGGCAATCAGCCC. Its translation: CSARRRSFYGNQP. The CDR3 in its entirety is CSARRRSFYGNQPQHF.

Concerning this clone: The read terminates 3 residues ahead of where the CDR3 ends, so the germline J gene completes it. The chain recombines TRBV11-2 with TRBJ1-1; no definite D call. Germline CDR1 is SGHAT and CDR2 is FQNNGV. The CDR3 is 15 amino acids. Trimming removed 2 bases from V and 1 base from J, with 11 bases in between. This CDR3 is CASSLNWLANTEAFF. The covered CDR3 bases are TGTGCCAGCAGCTTAAATTGGCTGGCGAACACTGAA.

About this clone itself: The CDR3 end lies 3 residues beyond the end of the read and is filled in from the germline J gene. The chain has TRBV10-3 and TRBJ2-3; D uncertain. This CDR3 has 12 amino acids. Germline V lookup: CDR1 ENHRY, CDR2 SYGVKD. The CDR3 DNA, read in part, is TGTGCCATCAGTGACTATCAAGAGACG. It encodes CAISDYQET. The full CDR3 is CAISDYQETQYF.

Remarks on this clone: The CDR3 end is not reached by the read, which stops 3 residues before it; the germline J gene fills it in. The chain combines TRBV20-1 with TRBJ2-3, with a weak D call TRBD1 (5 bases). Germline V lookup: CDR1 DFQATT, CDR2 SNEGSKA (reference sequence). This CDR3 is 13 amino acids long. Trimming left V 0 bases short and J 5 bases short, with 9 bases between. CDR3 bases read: TGCAGTGCTAGAGAGGGGCGGAGAGATACG. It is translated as CSAREGRRDT. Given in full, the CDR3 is CSAREGRRDTQYF.

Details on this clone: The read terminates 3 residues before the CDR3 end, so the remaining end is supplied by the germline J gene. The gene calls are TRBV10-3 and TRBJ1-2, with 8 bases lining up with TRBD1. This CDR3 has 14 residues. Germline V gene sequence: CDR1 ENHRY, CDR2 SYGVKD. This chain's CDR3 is CAITSGDRRWGYTF. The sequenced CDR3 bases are TGTGCCATCACCTCCGGGGACAGGCGGTGGGGC.

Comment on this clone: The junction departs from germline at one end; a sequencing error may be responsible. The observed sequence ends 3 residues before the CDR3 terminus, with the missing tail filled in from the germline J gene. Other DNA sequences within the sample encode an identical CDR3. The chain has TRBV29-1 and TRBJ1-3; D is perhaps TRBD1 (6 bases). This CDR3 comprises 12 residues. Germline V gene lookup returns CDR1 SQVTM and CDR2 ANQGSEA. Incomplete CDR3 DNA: TGCAGCGCTTCCTTTACAGGGAACACA. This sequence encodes CSASFTGNT. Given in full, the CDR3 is CSASFTGNTIYF. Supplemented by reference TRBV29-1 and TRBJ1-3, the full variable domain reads SAVISQKPSRDICQRGTSLTIQCQVDSQVTMMFWYRQQPGQSLTLIATANQGSEATYESGFVIDKFPISRPNLTFSTLTVSNMSPEDSSIYLCSASFTGNTIYFGEGSWLTVV.

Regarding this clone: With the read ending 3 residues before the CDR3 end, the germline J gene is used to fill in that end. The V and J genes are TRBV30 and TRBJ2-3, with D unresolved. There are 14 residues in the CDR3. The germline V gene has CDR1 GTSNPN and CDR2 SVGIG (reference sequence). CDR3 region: CAWSVNTVYDPQYF. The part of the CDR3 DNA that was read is TGTGCCTGGAGTGTAAATACAGTATACGATCCG.

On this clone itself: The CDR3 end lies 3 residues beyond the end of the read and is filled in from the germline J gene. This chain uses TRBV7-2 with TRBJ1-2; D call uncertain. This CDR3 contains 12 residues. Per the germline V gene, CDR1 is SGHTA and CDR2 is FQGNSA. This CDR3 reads CASSPSSYDYTF. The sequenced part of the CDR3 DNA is TGTGCCAGCAGCCCTAGCTCCTACGAC.

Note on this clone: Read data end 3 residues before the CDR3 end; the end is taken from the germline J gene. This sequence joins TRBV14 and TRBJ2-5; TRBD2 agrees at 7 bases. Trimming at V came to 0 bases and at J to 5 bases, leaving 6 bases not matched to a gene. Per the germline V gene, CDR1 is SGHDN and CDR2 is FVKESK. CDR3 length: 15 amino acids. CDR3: CASSQDVQAGETQYF. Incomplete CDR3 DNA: TGTGCCAGCAGCCAAGACGTCCAAGCGGGGGAGACC.

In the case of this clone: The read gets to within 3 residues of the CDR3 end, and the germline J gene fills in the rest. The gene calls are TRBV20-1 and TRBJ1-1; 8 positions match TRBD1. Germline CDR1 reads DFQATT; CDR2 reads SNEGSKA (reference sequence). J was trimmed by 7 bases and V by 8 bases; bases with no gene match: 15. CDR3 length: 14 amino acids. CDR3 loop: CSTWTGRTFGEAFF. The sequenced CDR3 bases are TGCAGTACATGGACAGGGAGAACTTTCGGTGAA.

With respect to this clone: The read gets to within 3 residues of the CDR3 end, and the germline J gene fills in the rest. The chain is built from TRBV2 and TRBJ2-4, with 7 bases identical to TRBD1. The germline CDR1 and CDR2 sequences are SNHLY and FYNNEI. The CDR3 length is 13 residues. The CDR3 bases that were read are TGTGCCCTCGTACAAGGGGACAGCTATGGT. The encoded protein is CALVQGDSYG. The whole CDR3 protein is CALVQGDSYGQYF.

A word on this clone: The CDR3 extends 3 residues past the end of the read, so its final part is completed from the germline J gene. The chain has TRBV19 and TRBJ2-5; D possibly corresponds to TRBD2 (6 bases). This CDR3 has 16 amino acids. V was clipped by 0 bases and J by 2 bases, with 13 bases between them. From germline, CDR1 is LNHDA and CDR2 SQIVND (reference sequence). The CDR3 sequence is CASSIDGVGGQETQYF. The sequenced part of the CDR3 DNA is TGTGCCAGTAGTATAGATGGTGTCGGGGGACAAGAGACC.

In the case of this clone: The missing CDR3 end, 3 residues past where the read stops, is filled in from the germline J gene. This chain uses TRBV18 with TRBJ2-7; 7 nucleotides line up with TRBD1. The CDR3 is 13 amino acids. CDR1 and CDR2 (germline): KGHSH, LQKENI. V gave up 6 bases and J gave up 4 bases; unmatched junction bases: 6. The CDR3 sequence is CASSETGVYEQYF. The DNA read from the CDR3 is TGTGCCAGCTCGGAAACAGGGGTATACGAG.

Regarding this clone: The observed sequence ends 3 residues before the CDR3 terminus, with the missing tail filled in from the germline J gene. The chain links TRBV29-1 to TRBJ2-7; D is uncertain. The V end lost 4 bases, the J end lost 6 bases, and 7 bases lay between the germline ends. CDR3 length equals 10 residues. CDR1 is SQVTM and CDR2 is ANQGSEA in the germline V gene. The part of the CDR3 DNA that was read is TGCAGCGTTGTAATCGGCGAG. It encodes CSVVIGE. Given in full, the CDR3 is CSVVIGEQYF.

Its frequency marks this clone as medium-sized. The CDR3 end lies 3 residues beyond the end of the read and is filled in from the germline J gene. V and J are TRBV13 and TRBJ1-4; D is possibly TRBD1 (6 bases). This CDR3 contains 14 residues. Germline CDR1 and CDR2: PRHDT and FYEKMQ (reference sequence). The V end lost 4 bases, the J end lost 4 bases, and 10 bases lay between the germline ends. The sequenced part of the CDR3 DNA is TGTGCCAGCAGCTGGACAGAACGTAATGAAAAA. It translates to CASSWTERNEK. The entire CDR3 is CASSWTERNEKLFF.